This T cell receptor (beta chain) emerged from a study of blood T cell repertoires in COVID-19. Looking at the study overall: The analysed material was cDNA or gDNA that came from T cells, B-cell-depleted T cells, or PBMCs.

The V end was cut by 7 bases, the J end by 1 base, with 22 bases between. Germline lookup yields CDR1 ENHRY and CDR2 SYGVKD. This CDR3 comprises 17 residues. Data came from immunoSEQ multiplex PCR; TCRdb stores just in-frame clones and leaves some out. This table has approximately 150,000 clones, approximately 87% appearing once. The clonotype comes from a woman between 45 and 65 years old with active or convalescent COVID-19. Sequencing was carried out using peripheral blood. The gene calls are TRBV10-3 and TRBJ1-1, with D possibly being TRBD1 (5 bases). CDR3 nucleotide sequence: TGTGCCATCAACCAGGGAACCTTTCCCGGCCAGAACACTGAAGCTTTCTTT. This encodes CAINQGTFPGQNTEAFF.